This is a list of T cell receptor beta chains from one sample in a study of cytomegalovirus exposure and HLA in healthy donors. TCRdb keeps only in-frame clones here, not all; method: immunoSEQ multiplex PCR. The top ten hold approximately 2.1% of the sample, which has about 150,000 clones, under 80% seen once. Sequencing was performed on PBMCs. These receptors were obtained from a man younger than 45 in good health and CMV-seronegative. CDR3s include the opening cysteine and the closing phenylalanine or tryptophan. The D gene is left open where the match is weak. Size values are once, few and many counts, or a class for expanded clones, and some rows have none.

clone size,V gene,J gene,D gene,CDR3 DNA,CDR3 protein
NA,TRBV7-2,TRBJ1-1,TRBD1,TGTGCCAGCAGCTTAGCGGGGACAGCGGCTAACACTGAAGCTTTCTTT,CASSLAGTAANTEAFF
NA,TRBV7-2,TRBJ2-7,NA,TGTGCCAGCAGCTTAACGGCAGGGTCTCCCATCGAGCAGTACTTC,CASSLTAGSPIEQYF
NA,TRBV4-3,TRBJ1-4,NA,TGCGCCAGCAGCCAAGTCTCGGGAGAAAAACTGTTTTTT,CASSQVSGEKLFF
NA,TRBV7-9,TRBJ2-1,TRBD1,TGTGCCAGCAGCTTGGAGGCCGGGACAGGGGCCAATGAGCAGTTCTTC,CASSLEAGTGANEQFF
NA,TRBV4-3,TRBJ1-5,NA,TGCGCCAGCAGCCCTGAGGTGAATCAGCCCCAGCATTTT,CASSPEVNQPQHF
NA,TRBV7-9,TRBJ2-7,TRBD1,TGTGCCAGCAGCCGGGGGACAGGTCCCTACGAGCAGTACTTC,CASSRGTGPYEQYF
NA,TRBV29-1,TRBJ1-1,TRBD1,TGCAGCGTTGAAGATACCCCGCAGGGGGCGACTGAAGCTTTCTTT,CSVEDTPQGATEAFF
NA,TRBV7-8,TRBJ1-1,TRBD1,TGTGCCAGCAGCAACAACAGGGGCTTGAACACTGAAGCTTTCTTT,CASSNNRGLNTEAFF
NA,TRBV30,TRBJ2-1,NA,TGTGCCTGGAGTGTAGTCGGGTCGGACAATGAGCAGTTCTTC,CAWSVVGSDNEQFF
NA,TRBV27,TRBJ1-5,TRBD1,TGTGCCAGCAGTCCATCGACAGGGGGACAGCCCCAGCATTTT,CASSPSTGGQPQHF
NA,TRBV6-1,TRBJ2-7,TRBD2,TGTGCCAGCATCCGGGAGGGCAGTTCCTACGAGCAGTACTTC,CASIREGSSYEQYF
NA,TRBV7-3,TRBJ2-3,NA,TGTTCCAGCAGCATGGACAAAGATACGCAGTATTTT,CSSSMDKDTQYF
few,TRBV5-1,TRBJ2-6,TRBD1,TGCGCCAGCAGCCCCCGGGACAGGGGCTTGTTCTCTGGGGCCAACGTCCTGACTTTC,CASSPRDRGLFSGANVLTF
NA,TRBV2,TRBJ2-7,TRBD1,TGTGCCAGCAGGATATTGACAGGGACCTCCTACGAGCAGTACTTC,CASRILTGTSYEQYF
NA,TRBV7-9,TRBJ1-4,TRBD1,TGTGCCAGCAGCCTGTCCCGGGACAGGAATGAAAAACTGTTTTTT,CASSLSRDRNEKLFF